The clone carrying this TCR beta chain was detected only a few times. This record belongs to a study of blood T cells in healthy people across ages. The use of a sample-barcoded 5' primer and a J-beta primer mix characterized a second PCR of 7 to 11 cycles. TCRdb processed the 5' RACE reads anew with MiXCR; each CDR3 protein has one entry. The table lists about 840,000 distinct CDR3 sequences, approximately 32% of them singletons, with 9.5% to 13% in the top ten. This CDR3 region has 14 residues. Germline CDR1 KGHSH, CDR2 LQKENI. V gave up 5 bases and J gave up 7 bases, with 15 bases separating them. These data were also reused for a study on T cells of mothers and their children.

Sequencing was performed on blood. The sequence came from a woman aged 40 to 50 in good health. The rearrangement links TRBV18 to TRBJ1-5, with D possibly TRBD1 on 6 matching bases. The CDR3 DNA follows: TGTGCCAGCTCAAACGCAGGGGCCGGGCAGCCCCAGCATTTT. It specifies CASSNAGAGQPQHF.